What follows describes a single T cell receptor (beta chain). The V and J ends lost 6 bases and 3 bases, in that order; junction bases with no gene match: 1. The CDR3 runs 12 residues. The data derive from a study of control samples from healthy donors and cancer patients. Sequencing was performed with immunoSEQ multiplex PCR; in TCRdb, only in-frame clones are kept and a portion is missing. The sample has around 74,000 clones; 85% to 95% are singletons. This chain joins TRBV12-3 or TRBV12-4 and TRBJ1-2, with 7 bases fitting TRBD1. The sequencing input was blood. The origin of this receptor is a woman aged 60 to 75 in good health. The CDR3 sequence: CASSGTDYGYTF. The DNA of the CDR3 is TGTGCCAGCAGCGGGACAGACTATGGCTACACCTTC.